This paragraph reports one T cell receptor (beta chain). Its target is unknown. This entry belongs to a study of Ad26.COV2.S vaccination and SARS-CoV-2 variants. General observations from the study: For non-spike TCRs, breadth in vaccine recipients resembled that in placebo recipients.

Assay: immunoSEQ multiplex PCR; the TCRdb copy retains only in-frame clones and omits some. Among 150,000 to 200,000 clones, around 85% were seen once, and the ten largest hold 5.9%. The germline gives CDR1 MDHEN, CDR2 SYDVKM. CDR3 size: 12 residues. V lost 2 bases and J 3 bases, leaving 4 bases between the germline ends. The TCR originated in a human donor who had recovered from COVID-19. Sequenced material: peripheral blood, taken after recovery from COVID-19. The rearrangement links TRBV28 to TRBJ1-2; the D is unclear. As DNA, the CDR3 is TGTGCCAGCAGTTTAGAAGACTATGGCTACACCTTC. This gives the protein CASSLEDYGYTF.